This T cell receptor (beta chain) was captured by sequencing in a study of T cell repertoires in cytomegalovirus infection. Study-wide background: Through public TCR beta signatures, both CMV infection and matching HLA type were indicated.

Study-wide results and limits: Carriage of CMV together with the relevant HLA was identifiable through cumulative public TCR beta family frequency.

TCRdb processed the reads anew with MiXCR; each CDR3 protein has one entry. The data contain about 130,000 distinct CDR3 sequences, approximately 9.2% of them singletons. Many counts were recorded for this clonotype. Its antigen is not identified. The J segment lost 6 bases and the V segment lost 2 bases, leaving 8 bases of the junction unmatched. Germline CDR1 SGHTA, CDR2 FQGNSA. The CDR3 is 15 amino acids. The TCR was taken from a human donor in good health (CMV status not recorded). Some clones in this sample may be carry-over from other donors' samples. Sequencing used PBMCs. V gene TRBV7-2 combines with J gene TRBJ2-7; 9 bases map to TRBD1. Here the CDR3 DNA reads TGTGCCAGCAGCTTACAGCTTGGGACAGGGAGCGAGCAGTACTTC. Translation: CASSLQLGTGSEQYF.